Listed here are 19 T cell receptor beta chains from one sample, sequenced in a study of blood T cell repertoires in COVID-19. Libraries were prepared by immunoSEQ multiplex PCR; TCRdb keeps only in-frame clonotypes and omits some of them. The profile shows roughly 100,000 clones, roughly nine tenths of them singletons. The sample was peripheral blood. Source of these receptors: a human donor in a cohort sampled during active COVID-19.

Comment on this clone: Other DNA sequences in this specimen translate into the identical CDR3. The chain couples TRBV5-1 to TRBJ2-1; D ambiguous. Germline loops: CDR1 SGHRS, CDR2 YFSETQ. The CDR3 contains 14 residues. Trimming shortened V by 0 bases and J by 2 bases, and 6 bases separated the two germline ends. The CDR3 protein is CASSLEGAYNEQFF. The CDR3, as DNA: TGCGCCAGCAGCTTGGAAGGAGCCTACAATGAGCAGTTCTTC.

This clone was picked up one time. The chain joins TRBV2 to TRBJ2-1; no clear D. Germline CDR1 reads SNHLY; CDR2 reads FYNNEI. The CDR3 extends over 11 amino acids. With 8 bases removed from V and 6 bases from J, the gap between germline ends came to 8 bases. The DNA of the CDR3 is TGTGCCAGCCTGTATTTCAATGAGCAGTTCTTC. Translated, it gives CASLYFNEQFF.

The J gene is TRBJ1-2, the V gene TRBV6-2 or TRBV6-3; tentative D call: TRBD1 (5 bases). The CDR3 consists of 16 residues. The V gene lost 4 bases and the J gene lost 6 bases, with 21 bases spanning the gap. The germline V gene has CDR1 MNHEY and CDR2 SVGEGT. CDR3 nucleotide sequence: TGTGCCAGCAGTTTCTCAATAGCCGTAGGAGGGGATGGCTACACCTTC. Translated, it gives CASSFSIAVGGDGYTF.

The CDR3 DNA reads TGTGCCAGCCAAGGGACAGGGAATTCACCCCTCCACTTT. It codes for CASQGTGNSPLHF. The V and J genes are TRBV27 and TRBJ1-6, with 9 positions matching TRBD1. This CDR3 comprises 13 residues. CDR1 and CDR2 (germline): MNHEY, SMNVEV (reference sequence). With V trimmed by 8 bases and J by 7 bases, 3 bases remained unmatched.

The rearrangement links TRBV7-8 to TRBJ2-1; TRBD2 aligns across 8 bases. Germline CDR1 reads SGHVS; CDR2 reads FQNEAQ. The length of the CDR3 is 18 residues. Unmatched junction bases numbered 11, after V lost 3 bases and J lost 1 base. CDR3 residues: CASSLMRWTSLSYNEQFF. DNA for the CDR3: TGTGCCAGCAGCTTGATGCGTTGGACTAGCTTATCCTACAATGAGCAGTTCTTC.

The J gene is TRBJ2-1, the V gene TRBV5-5; 16 bases align to TRBD2. J lost 4 bases, V lost 3 bases, and 7 bases had no gene match. This CDR3 spans 18 amino acids. The germline V gene encodes CDR1 SGHKS and CDR2 YYEKEE (reference sequence). The CDR3, as DNA: TGTGCCAGCAGCTCCGGGACTAGCGGGAGGGCCAGGTACAATGAGCAGTTCTTC. Its translation: CASSSGTSGRARYNEQFF.

The genes are TRBV3-1 (or the pseudogene TRBV3-2) and TRBJ1-4; D gene unclear. Germline CDR1 reads LGHDT; CDR2 reads YNNKEL (reference sequence). This CDR3 has 14 residues. The V gene lost 4 bases and the J gene lost 7 bases, with 13 bases spanning the gap. CDR3 sequence: CASSPREKVEKLFF. The CDR3 nucleotides read TGTGCCAGCAGCCCACGGGAAAAAGTTGAAAAACTGTTTTTT.

This clone was recorded a few times. This chain uses TRBV5-6 with TRBJ1-5; D gene uncertain. Germline V gives CDR1 SGHDT, CDR2 YYEEEE. The V end was cut by 1 base, the J end by 2 bases, with 7 bases between. This CDR3 comprises 14 residues. CDR3 in amino acids: CASSLKGGNQPQHF. DNA for the CDR3: TGTGCCAGCAGCTTGAAGGGAGGCAATCAGCCCCAGCATTTT.

The chain employs TRBV28 and TRBJ1-6; 8 positions match TRBD1. V lost 5 bases to trimming and J lost 4 bases; unmatched junction nucleotides: 13. The CDR3 spans 18 residues. Germline CDR1 is MDHEN and CDR2 is SYDVKM. The CDR3 here is CASSDRQGLGSYNSPLHF. Written as DNA, the CDR3 is TGTGCCAGCAGTGATAGACAGGGGCTCGGAAGTTATAATTCACCCCTCCACTTT.

The chain links TRBV25-1 to TRBJ1-1, with TRBD1 identical over 7 bases. CDR3 length equals 15 residues. The V gene end was trimmed by 6 bases and the J gene end by 1 base; junction bases not matched to a gene: 8. In germline, CDR1 is MGHDK, CDR2 SYGVNS. The CDR3 protein is CASREGAWANTEAFF. The CDR3 coding sequence is TGTGCCAGCAGGGAGGGGGCTTGGGCGAACACTGAAGCTTTCTTT.

This chain joins TRBV6-2 or TRBV6-3 and TRBJ2-3, with 11 bases that match TRBD2. The length of the CDR3 is 15 residues. The trim removed 4 bases at V and 5 bases at J, leaving 5 bases unmatched. Germline loops: CDR1 MNHEY, CDR2 SVGEGT. CDR3 residues: CASSFSGGAEDTQYF. In DNA form, the CDR3 reads TGTGCCAGCAGTTTTAGCGGGGGGGCCGAAGATACGCAGTATTTT.

The J gene is TRBJ2-7, the V gene TRBV28; D is perhaps TRBD2 (5 bases). This CDR3 region has 12 residues. The V gene's germline CDR1 is MDHEN and CDR2 SYDVKM. Trimming pared 3 bases from V and 7 bases from J, leaving 10 bases between. CDR3 DNA: TGTGCCAGCAGTTTTTCTAGGAGGGAGCAGTACTTC. It specifies CASSFSRREQYF.

V usage is TRBV9 and J usage is TRBJ1-4; 7 nucleotides line up with TRBD1. Germline-derived CDR1 and CDR2 are SGDLS and YYNGEE. Germline trimming cut 4 bases from V and 8 bases from J; bases unmatched to any gene: 11. The CDR3 is made up of 15 amino acids. The CDR3 coding sequence is TGTGCCAGCAGCCCACGACAGGGAGGAGGCGAAAAACTGTTTTTT. Translating gives CASSPRQGGGEKLFF.

CDR3 region: CASSPQRKREPYNEQFF. The CDR3 nucleotides read TGTGCCAGCTCACCACAACGGAAGCGGGAGCCCTACAATGAGCAGTTCTTC. The chain combines TRBV18 with TRBJ2-1; TRBD2 aligns across 8 bases. The CDR3 runs to 17 residues. Germline CDR1 is KGHSH and CDR2 is LQKENI. J lost 2 bases, V lost 1 base, and 7 bases had no gene match.

Here the CDR3 DNA reads TGTGCCAGTAGTCCTCTGACAGGGGGCGACTATGGCTACACCTTC. Amino acid sequence: CASSPLTGGDYGYTF. The J gene is TRBJ1-2, the V gene TRBV19; 10 bases line up with TRBD1. There are 15 residues in the CDR3. The germline V gene encodes CDR1 LNHDA and CDR2 SQIVND (reference sequence). Losses at the gene ends were 5 bases for V and 3 bases for J; bases not matched to a gene: 6.

V gene TRBV28 combines with J gene TRBJ2-1, with TRBD2 matching over 8 bases. V shed 1 base, J shed 6 bases, and the junction held 8 bases outside the gene matches. Germline V gives CDR1 MDHEN, CDR2 SYDVKM. The CDR3 length is 16 residues. The CDR3 DNA reads as TGTGCCAGCAGTTTATTCTTTGCGGGGGGAAGCAATGAGCAGTTCTTC. This codes for CASSLFFAGGSNEQFF.

The chain combines TRBV6-2 or TRBV6-3 with TRBJ2-7; tentative D call: TRBD2 (6 bases). This CDR3 is 15 amino acids long. Trimming stripped 2 bases from V and 5 bases from J, with 16 bases between. Germline V gene data show CDR1 as MNHEY and CDR2 as SVGEGT. This chain's CDR3 is CASSYAGIAINEQYF. The CDR3 nucleotides are TGTGCCAGCAGTTACGCGGGGATAGCGATAAACGAGCAGTACTTC.

The J gene is TRBJ1-2, the V gene TRBV7-9; D not certain. With 5 bases removed from V and 4 bases from J, the gap between germline ends came to 11 bases. In germline, CDR1 is SEHNR, CDR2 FQNEAQ (reference sequence). The CDR3 extends over 13 amino acids. The CDR3 loop reads CASSPGSIYGYTF. CDR3 DNA: TGTGCCAGCAGCCCGGGATCTATCTATGGCTACACCTTC. The full variable domain, in which reference TRBV7-9 and TRBJ1-2 provide the parts outside the CDR3, is DTGVSQNPRHKITKRGQNVTFRCDPISEHNRLYWYRQTLGQGPEFLTYFQNEAQLEKSRLLSDRFSAERPKGSFSTLEIQRTEQGDSAMYLCASSPGSIYGYTFGSGTRLTVV.

The chain has TRBV4-1 and TRBJ2-6, with a tentative D call TRBD2 (6 bases). Germline V gene lookup returns CDR1 MGHRA and CDR2 YSYEKL. The ends were cut back, 5 bases at V and 1 base at J, with 12 bases in the middle. The CDR3 covers 16 residues. The CDR3 DNA reads TGCGCCAGCAGCTTTGCGGGGCTGTCTGGGGCCAACGTCCTGACTTTC. Its protein is CASSFAGLSGANVLTF.